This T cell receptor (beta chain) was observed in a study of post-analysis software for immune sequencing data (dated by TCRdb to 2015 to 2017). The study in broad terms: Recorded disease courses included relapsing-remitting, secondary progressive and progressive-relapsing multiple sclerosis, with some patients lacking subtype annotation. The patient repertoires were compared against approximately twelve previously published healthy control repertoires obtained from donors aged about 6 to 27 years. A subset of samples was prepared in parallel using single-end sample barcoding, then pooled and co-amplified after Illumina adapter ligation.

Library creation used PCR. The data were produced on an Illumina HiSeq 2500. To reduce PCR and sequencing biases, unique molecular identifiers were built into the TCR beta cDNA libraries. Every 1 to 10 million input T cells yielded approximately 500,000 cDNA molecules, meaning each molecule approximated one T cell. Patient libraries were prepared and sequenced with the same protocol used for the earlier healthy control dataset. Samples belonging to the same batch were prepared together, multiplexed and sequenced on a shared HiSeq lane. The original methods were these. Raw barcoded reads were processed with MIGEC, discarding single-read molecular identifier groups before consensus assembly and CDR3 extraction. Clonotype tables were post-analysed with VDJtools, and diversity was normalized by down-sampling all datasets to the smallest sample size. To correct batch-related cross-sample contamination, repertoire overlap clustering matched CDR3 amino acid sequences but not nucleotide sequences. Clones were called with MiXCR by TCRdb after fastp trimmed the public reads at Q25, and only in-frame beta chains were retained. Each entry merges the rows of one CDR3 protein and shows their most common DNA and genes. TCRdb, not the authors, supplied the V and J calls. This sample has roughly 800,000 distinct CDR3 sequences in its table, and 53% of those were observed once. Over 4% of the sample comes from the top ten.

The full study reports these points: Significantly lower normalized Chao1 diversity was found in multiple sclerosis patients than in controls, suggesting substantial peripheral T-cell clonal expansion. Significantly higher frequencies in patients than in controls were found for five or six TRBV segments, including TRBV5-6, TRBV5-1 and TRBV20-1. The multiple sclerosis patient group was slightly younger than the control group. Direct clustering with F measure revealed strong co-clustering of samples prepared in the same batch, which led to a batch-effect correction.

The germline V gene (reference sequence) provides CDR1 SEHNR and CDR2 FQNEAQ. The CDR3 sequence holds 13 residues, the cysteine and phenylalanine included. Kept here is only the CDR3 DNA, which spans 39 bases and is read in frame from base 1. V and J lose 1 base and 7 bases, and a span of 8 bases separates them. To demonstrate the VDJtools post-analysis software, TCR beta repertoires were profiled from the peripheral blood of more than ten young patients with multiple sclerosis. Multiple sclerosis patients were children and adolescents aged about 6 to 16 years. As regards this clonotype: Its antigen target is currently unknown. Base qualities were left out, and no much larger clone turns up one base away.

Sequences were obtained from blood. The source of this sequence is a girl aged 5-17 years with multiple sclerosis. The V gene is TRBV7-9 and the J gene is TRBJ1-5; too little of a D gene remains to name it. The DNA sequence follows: TGTGCCAGCAGCTTAGTCTATGGCCAGCCCCAGCATTTT. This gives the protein CASSLVYGQPQHF.